What follows are 11 T cell receptor beta chains derived from one specimen sequenced in a study of blood T cell repertoires in COVID-19 (dated by TCRdb to 2018 to 2020). The library was prepared using the immunoSEQ multiplex PCR assay. In TCRdb, the immuneACCESS table is reduced to in-frame sequences with V and J assigned. These tables do not hold every clone; where another copy was compared, an unresolved V gene accounts for under half, and the others remain unexplained. This sample gives approximately 230,000 clones in total; about 85% of them show up just once. Together, the top ten hold under 4% of the sample. Sequenced sample: peripheral blood. The receptors shown here come from a man between 18 and 35 years old with active or convalescent COVID-19.

This chain joins TRBV2 and TRBJ1-2; 7 bases fit TRBD1. This CDR3 contains 16 residues. Germline lookup yields CDR1 SNHLY and CDR2 FYNNEI. The V and J ends lost 8 bases and 1 base, in that order; junction bases with no gene match: 13. The CDR3: CASGPEGGVYNYGYTF. The CDR3 DNA reads TGTGCCAGCGGGCCTGAAGGGGGCGTTTATAACTATGGCTACACCTTC.

The chain employs TRBV7-8 and TRBJ1-6, with D possibly matching TRBD1 (5 bases). V was trimmed by 2 bases and J by 7 bases, leaving 27 bases between them. Germline lookup yields CDR1 SGHVS and CDR2 FQNEAQ. CDR3 length: 20 residues. The CDR3 DNA reads as TGTGCCAGCAGCTTAATGTTATCAGGACAAGGATCTTTTATCAATTCACCCCTCCACTTT. Amino acids: CASSLMLSGQGSFINSPLHF.

The chain recombines TRBV7-9 with TRBJ2-1, with a possible D match to TRBD2 (6 bases). In germline, CDR1 is SEHNR, CDR2 FQNEAQ (reference sequence). The CDR3 spans 18 residues. Between the trimmed V and J ends, which lost 1 base and 3 bases, there was a span of 19 bases. CDR3 sequence reads: CASSLGVSSGGDYNEQFF. DNA for the CDR3: TGTGCCAGCAGCTTAGGTGTATCGAGCGGAGGGGACTACAATGAGCAGTTCTTC.

The rearrangement joins TRBV7-2 to TRBJ2-3; 8 nucleotides match TRBD2. This CDR3 comprises 14 residues. V gave up 5 bases and J gave up 6 bases; unmatched junction bases: 7. CDR1 is SGHTA and CDR2 is FQGNSA in the germline V gene. The CDR3, as DNA: TGTGCCAGCAGCCCCGGGGGGGGCCAGGATACGCAGTATTTT. This encodes CASSPGGGQDTQYF.

This rearrangement joins TRBV28 to TRBJ2-4, with D possibly matching TRBD2 (5 bases). The germline CDR1 and CDR2 sequences are MDHEN and SYDVKM. The V gene lost 10 bases and the J gene lost 3 bases, with 19 bases spanning the gap. The CDR3 sequence is 15 residues long. CDR3 coding DNA: TGTGCCACACAACTTATTAGCGAAAACAAAAACATTCAGTACTTC. It is translated as CATQLISENKNIQYF.

The J gene is TRBJ1-2, the V gene TRBV19; 7 nucleotides agree with TRBD1. Germline CDR1 LNHDA, CDR2 SQIVND (reference sequence). J gave up 2 bases and V 7 bases, and 4 bases lay outside the gene matches. The CDR3 length is 13 residues. This CDR3 is CASNRGLNYGYTF. CDR3 coding DNA: TGTGCCAGTAACAGGGGATTAAACTATGGCTACACCTTC.

The table lists this clone with a few counts. V usage is TRBV4-2 and J usage is TRBJ2-2; 9 nucleotides align to TRBD2. The CDR3 consists of 18 residues. The germline CDR1 and CDR2 sequences are LGHNA and YNFKEQ. The ends lost 1 base at V and 5 bases at J; junction bases unmatched: 11. The CDR3 reads CASSQGLAALRGTGELFF. DNA for the CDR3: TGTGCCAGCAGCCAAGGACTAGCGGCCTTGAGGGGGACCGGGGAGCTGTTTTTT.

The J gene is TRBJ1-1, the V gene TRBV5-1; D is possibly TRBD1 (6 bases). Trimming pared 4 bases from V and 5 bases from J, leaving 21 bases between. The CDR3 spans 16 residues. CDR1 is SGHRS, CDR2 YFSETQ, per germline. CDR3 DNA: TGCGCCAGCAGCGGACATACAGGGCCCTCAGGGACTGAAGCTTTCTTT. It codes for CASSGHTGPSGTEAFF.

CDR3 nucleotide sequence: TGTGCCAGCAGTCCCGGGACTAGCGGGAACAACGTACATTACAATGAGCAGTTCTTC. Encoded protein: CASSPGTSGNNVHYNEQFF. The chain recombines TRBV2 with TRBJ2-1; TRBD2 matches at 13 bases. J was trimmed by 4 bases and V by 5 bases; bases with no gene match: 14. The germline CDR1 and CDR2 sequences are SNHLY and FYNNEI. The length of the CDR3 is 19 residues.

V gene TRBV7-2 combines with J gene TRBJ1-6, with D perhaps matching TRBD1 (6 bases). V dropped 6 bases and J dropped 9 bases, with 15 bases sitting between them. Per the germline V gene, CDR1 is SGHTA and CDR2 is FQGNSA. This CDR3 spans 14 amino acids. The CDR3 nucleotides read TGTGCCAGCAGGTGGGGACACCCCGGTTCACCCCTCCACTTT. This sequence encodes CASRWGHPGSPLHF.

The rearrangement links TRBV7-8 to TRBJ2-1, with D possibly matching TRBD1 (6 bases). There are 15 residues in the CDR3. Trimming took off 3 bases at V and 9 bases at J, with 18 bases between the two ends. CDR1 is SGHVS, CDR2 FQNEAQ, per germline. Written as DNA, the CDR3 is TGTGCCAGCAGCTTGCTCCCCCAGGGGTGGGGTGAGCAGTTCTTC. It codes for CASSLLPQGWGEQFF. Variable domain in full (rest from reference TRBV7-8 and TRBJ2-1): GAGVSQSPRYKVAKRGQDVALRCDPISGHVSLFWYQQALGQGPEFLTYFQNEAQLDKSGLPSDRFFAERPEGSVSTLKIQRTQQEDSAVYLCASSLLPQGWGEQFFGPGTRLTVL.